Listed below are T cell receptor beta chains from one sample, sequenced in a study of blood T cell repertoires in COVID-19. Sequenced by immunoSEQ multiplex PCR; TCRdb stores in-frame clones only, minus some. The sample records roughly 420,000 clones, approximately 87% being singletons. The sequenced material came from PBMCs or T cells enriched from blood (not recorded which). These receptors were collected from a young woman with acute COVID-19. CDR3s include the opening cysteine and the closing phenylalanine or tryptophan. A D gene is named only where the DNA matches it firmly. Clone size is given for some rows only: seen once, a few or many times, or a class if the clone is expanded.

size: .; V: TRBV5-1; D: TRBD2; J: TRBJ2-3; DNA: TGCGCCAGCAGCTTGGGGCTAGCGGGGGGGCCTAGCACAGATACGCAGTATTTT; CDR3: CASSLGLAGGPSTDTQYF
size: .; V: TRBV19; D: .; J: TRBJ1-2; DNA: TGTGCCAGTAGTATCTCCCCTAACTATGGCTACACCTTC; CDR3: CASSISPNYGYTF
size: .; V: TRBV6-6; D: .; J: TRBJ1-2; DNA: TGTGCCAGCAGTTACGGCCGCTATGGCTACACCTTC; CDR3: CASSYGRYGYTF
size: .; V: TRBV11-2; D: .; J: TRBJ1-2; DNA: TGTGCCAGCAGCTTAGGGGCAACTCTGTATGGCTACACCTTC; CDR3: CASSLGATLYGYTF
size: .; V: TRBV5-6; D: .; J: TRBJ1-5; DNA: TGTGCCAGCAGCCTGAGGGGGAGGGGAAAAAATCAGCCCCAGCATTTT; CDR3: CASSLRGRGKNQPQHF
size: .; V: TRBV24-1; D: .; J: TRBJ1-5; DNA: TGTGCCACCAGTGTTGCGGACAGTAGTGGTCAGCCCCAGCATTTT; CDR3: CATSVADSSGQPQHF
size: .; V: TRBV7-3; D: .; J: TRBJ1-1; DNA: TGTGCCAGCAGCTTAGAGCCCTTGTCGAACACTGAAGCTTTCTTT; CDR3: CASSLEPLSNTEAFF
size: few; V: TRBV11-1; D: .; J: TRBJ2-7; DNA: TGTGCCAGCAGCATTAGAACGGACGAGCAGTACTTC; CDR3: CASSIRTDEQYF
size: few; V: TRBV5-6; D: .; J: TRBJ1-6; DNA: TGTGCCAGCAGCACCGGAGTGAGCTCCTATAATTCACCCCTCCACTTT; CDR3: CASSTGVSSYNSPLHF
size: once; V: TRBV5-1; D: TRBD1; J: TRBJ1-2; DNA: TGCGCCAGCAGCATACAAGGACAGGGCACTAACTATGGCTACACCTTC; CDR3: CASSIQGQGTNYGYTF
size: .; V: TRBV10-2; D: .; J: TRBJ1-2; DNA: TGCGCCAGCAGTGGGCGAGGGGGGGTATTGGACCCTAACTATGGCTACACCTTC; CDR3: CASSGRGGVLDPNYGYTF
size: .; V: TRBV30; D: .; J: TRBJ1-5; DNA: TGTGCCTGGAGTCTTAACGACAATAGCAATCAGCCCCAGCATTTT; CDR3: CAWSLNDNSNQPQHF
size: .; V: TRBV2; D: TRBD2; J: TRBJ2-1; DNA: TGTGCCAGCATGGGACTAGCTACAAATGAGCAGTTCTTC; CDR3: CASMGLATNEQFF
size: .; V: TRBV27; D: TRBD2; J: TRBJ2-7; DNA: TGTGCCAGCAGTCACCAGTGGGGGGGGCAGTACTTC; CDR3: CASSHQWGGQYF
size: .; V: TRBV5-4; D: TRBD2; J: TRBJ2-7; DNA: TGTGCCAGCAGCTACCGACTAGCGGGGGAGCAGTACTTC; CDR3: CASSYRLAGEQYF
size: .; V: TRBV19; D: TRBD2; J: TRBJ2-6; DNA: TGTGCCAGTAGTTTGGCGGGGGGGCTTATGTCTGGGGCCAACGTCCTGACTTTC; CDR3: CASSLAGGLMSGANVLTF
size: .; V: TRBV19; D: .; J: TRBJ2-6; DNA: TGTGCCAGTAGTATTGGGACTGAGCTCTCTGGGGCCAACGTCCTGACTTTC; CDR3: CASSIGTELSGANVLTF
size: .; V: TRBV4-2; D: TRBD2; J: TRBJ2-1; DNA: TGTGCCAGCAGCCCGAGTCTACTAGCGGGGGGGCCGGAGTCCTACAATGAGCAGTTCTTC; CDR3: CASSPSLLAGGPESYNEQFF
size: .; V: TRBV4-3; D: .; J: TRBJ2-3; DNA: TGCGCCAGCAGCCAAGCCCGGGGTAGAGCAGATACGCAGTATTTT; CDR3: CASSQARGRADTQYF
size: once; V: TRBV15; D: .; J: TRBJ1-1; DNA: TGTGCCACCAGCAGTAGGGGGATTGAAGCTTTCTTT; CDR3: CATSSRGIEAFF
size: .; V: TRBV24-1; D: .; J: TRBJ1-5; DNA: TGTGCCACCAGTGATCCGGGACATATGACGCCCCAGCATTTT; CDR3: CATSDPGHMTPQHF
size: .; V: TRBV5-4; D: .; J: TRBJ2-3; DNA: TGTGCCAGCAGCGCCCCTACCACAGATACGCAGTATTTT; CDR3: CASSAPTTDTQYF
size: .; V: TRBV6-2/TRBV6-3; D: .; J: TRBJ2-7; DNA: TGTGCCAGCAGTTCGACGGGTTCCTACGAGCAGTACTTC; CDR3: CASSSTGSYEQYF
size: few; V: TRBV20-1; D: TRBD1; J: TRBJ1-5; DNA: TGCAGTGCTAGTAAGGGACAGAGCAATCAGCCCCAGCATTTT; CDR3: CSASKGQSNQPQHF
size: .; V: TRBV10-3; D: TRBD1; J: TRBJ1-1; DNA: TGTGCCATTTCGTTGACAGGGAGCACTGAAGCTTTCTTT; CDR3: CAISLTGSTEAFF
size: .; V: TRBV5-6; D: .; J: TRBJ1-4; DNA: TGTGCCAGCAAACTGGGAGGAGCCCCGAATGAAAAACTGTTTTTT; CDR3: CASKLGGAPNEKLFF
size: once; V: TRBV2; D: TRBD2; J: TRBJ2-1; DNA: TGTGCCAGCAGTGTACTAGCGGGGGCCAATGAGCAGTTCTTC; CDR3: CASSVLAGANEQFF
size: .; V: TRBV6-2/TRBV6-3; D: .; J: TRBJ1-4; DNA: TGTGCCAGCAGTTACTCGTCAGGTGGGGGGGATGAAAAACTGTTTTTT; CDR3: CASSYSSGGGDEKLFF
size: .; V: TRBV7-2; D: .; J: TRBJ1-2; DNA: TGTGCCAGCAGCTTACTACAGTTGGGCGGCTACACCTTC; CDR3: CASSLLQLGGYTF
size: .; V: TRBV24-1; D: TRBD2; J: TRBJ2-1; DNA: TGTGCCGAACCGGGACTAGCTTCGAATGAGCAGTTCTTC; CDR3: CAEPGLASNEQFF
size: .; V: TRBV18; D: TRBD1; J: TRBJ2-7; DNA: TGTGCCAGCTCACCCCTGACAGGGATCTACGAGCAGTACTTC; CDR3: CASSPLTGIYEQYF
size: .; V: TRBV7-2; D: .; J: TRBJ2-3; DNA: TGTGCCAGCAGCCCCCTAGGGGGCGGGACCCCCACAGATACGCAGTATTTT; CDR3: CASSPLGGGTPTDTQYF
size: .; V: TRBV2; D: TRBD2; J: TRBJ2-1; DNA: TGTGCCAGCAGTGGTACGCGGGGGGGAAAACTCCCCAATGAGCAGTTCTTC; CDR3: CASSGTRGGKLPNEQFF
size: .; V: TRBV2; D: .; J: TRBJ1-2; DNA: TGTGCCAGCTCGCGAGGACAGCTAATATATAACTATGGCTACACCTTC; CDR3: CASSRGQLIYNYGYTF
size: .; V: TRBV7-9; D: .; J: TRBJ2-3; DNA: TGTGCCAGCAGCTTCTTTCTAGGGAGCCTTAGCACAGATACGCAGTATTTT; CDR3: CASSFFLGSLSTDTQYF
size: .; V: TRBV18; D: TRBD1; J: TRBJ2-2; DNA: TGTGCCAGCTCACCTCAGGGGGCTAGAAACACCGGGGAGCTGTTTTTT; CDR3: CASSPQGARNTGELFF
size: .; V: TRBV19; D: TRBD1; J: TRBJ1-5; DNA: TGTGCCAGTAGTTTGACAGGGGAGGGCCAGCCCCAGCATTTT; CDR3: CASSLTGEGQPQHF
size: .; V: TRBV6-2/TRBV6-3; D: .; J: TRBJ2-7; DNA: TGTGCCAGCAGTCTTCTAATCTACGAGCAGTACTTC; CDR3: CASSLLIYEQYF
size: once; V: TRBV5-1; D: TRBD1; J: TRBJ2-2; DNA: TGCGCCAGCAGCCCAGGGACAGTTCCCACCGGGGAGCTGTTTTTT; CDR3: CASSPGTVPTGELFF
size: .; V: TRBV7-2; D: .; J: TRBJ1-6; DNA: TGTGCCAGCAGCTTACGGGGGAGCTCCTATAATTCACCCCTCCACTTT; CDR3: CASSLRGSSYNSPLHF
size: .; V: TRBV24-1; D: TRBD1; J: TRBJ1-1; DNA: TGTGCCACCAGGGACAGGGGTTTCACTGAAGCTTTCTTT; CDR3: CATRDRGFTEAFF
size: .; V: TRBV5-5; D: .; J: TRBJ1-5; DNA: TGTGCCAGCGGACATATTGGCAATCAGCCCCAGCATTTT; CDR3: CASGHIGNQPQHF
size: .; V: TRBV30; D: .; J: TRBJ1-1; DNA: TGTGCCTGGAGTGGGAAGACAGTGAACACTGAAGCTTTCTTT; CDR3: CAWSGKTVNTEAFF
size: once; V: TRBV20-1; D: .; J: TRBJ1-2; DNA: TGCAGTGCTAGTCTCTCCTTTAACTATGGCTACACCTTC; CDR3: CSASLSFNYGYTF
size: .; V: TRBV19; D: .; J: TRBJ1-1; DNA: TGTGCCAGTAGTAGCGGGGTGGGCACTGAAGCTTTCTTT; CDR3: CASSSGVGTEAFF
size: few; V: TRBV9; D: .; J: TRBJ1-5; DNA: TGTGCCAGCAGCGTAGGGGAGGGGCGCCTACAGCCCCAGCATTTT; CDR3: CASSVGEGRLQPQHF